The 18 T cell receptor beta chains listed next were all sequenced from one sample in a study of OX40 agonist ivuxolimab in advanced cancers. Sequenced by immunoSEQ multiplex PCR; TCRdb stores in-frame clones only, minus some. The table has roughly 62,000 clones, about 83% seen once; the top ten hold 4.6%. The sequences come from CD4+ or CD8+ T cells sorted from blood, collected in a trial of the OX40 agonist ivuxolimab. The receptors were sampled from an adult with an advanced solid tumor such as melanoma, head and neck, liver or kidney cancer.

This clone occurred once. This chain joins TRBV9 and TRBJ2-3, with 10 bases identical to TRBD2. This CDR3 is 18 amino acids long. J lost 2 bases, V lost 4 bases, and 13 bases had no gene match. CDR1 is SGDLS and CDR2 is YYNGEE in the germline V gene. Here the CDR3 DNA reads TGTGCCAGCAGCCGCCAGTCCCCACTAGCGGGAACCACAGATACGCAGTATTTT. The encoded protein is CASSRQSPLAGTTDTQYF.

The chain combines TRBV7-9 with TRBJ2-7; the D gene is possibly TRBD2 (6 bases). This CDR3 has 13 amino acids. The germline V gene encodes CDR1 SEHNR and CDR2 FQNEAQ (reference sequence). Trimming took off 5 bases at V and 4 bases at J, with 12 bases between the two ends. The CDR3 region has the DNA TGTGCCAGCAGCCCGCCGGGACTTTACGAGCAGTACTTC. Its protein product is CASSPPGLYEQYF.

V is TRBV5-5 and J is TRBJ1-2, with D possibly being TRBD1 (5 bases). Germline values: CDR1 SGHKS, CDR2 YYEKEE (reference sequence). Trimming took off 4 bases at V and 3 bases at J, with 10 bases between the two ends. This CDR3 has 13 residues. The CDR3 DNA reads TGTGCCAGCAGCCCCCGGGGGGACTATGGCTACACCTTC. Translation gives CASSPRGDYGYTF.

This clone showed up just once. V gene TRBV19 combines with J gene TRBJ2-3; D is uncertain. Deletions cut 3 bases from V and 0 bases from J, with 10 bases between. The CDR3 totals 15 residues. CDR1 and CDR2 from the germline V gene are LNHDA and SQIVND (reference sequence). For the CDR3, the DNA is TGTGCCAGTAGTATCAGGCGGTCTAGCACAGATACGCAGTATTTT. Encoded protein: CASSIRRSSTDTQYF.

This chain joins TRBV18 and TRBJ1-1, with D tentatively TRBD1 (5 bases). V dropped 3 bases and J dropped 5 bases, with 13 bases sitting between them. There are 14 residues in the CDR3. Germline V gene sequence: CDR1 KGHSH, CDR2 LQKENI. CDR3 region: CASSPAGRVTEAFF. The CDR3 region has the DNA TGTGCCAGCTCACCGGCAGGGCGGGTTACTGAAGCTTTCTTT.

The chain has TRBV27 and TRBJ1-4, with D hard to call. The CDR3 consists of 16 residues. V was clipped by 4 bases and J by 4 bases, with 16 bases between them. Germline V gene lookup returns CDR1 MNHEY and CDR2 SMNVEV (reference sequence). The CDR3 reads CASSSLLPSGNEKLFF. The CDR3 DNA reads TGTGCCAGCAGTTCTCTCCTCCCCTCTGGTAATGAAAAACTGTTTTTT.

This clone was counted only a few times. The chain links TRBV11-2 to TRBJ1-6, with 7 positions matching TRBD1. V was pared by 1 base and J by 7 bases, with 4 bases of the junction left unmatched. Germline V gene sequence: CDR1 SGHAT, CDR2 FQNNGV. The CDR3 runs 15 residues. The CDR3 spells CASSLAQGGNSPLHF. The CDR3 DNA sequence: TGTGCCAGCAGCTTAGCCCAGGGGGGAAATTCACCCCTCCACTTT.

The rearrangement uses TRBV11-2 and TRBJ2-6; D remains ambiguous. The V gene lost 5 bases and the J gene lost 0 bases, with 14 bases spanning the gap. The CDR3 runs to 17 residues. The V gene's germline CDR1 is SGHAT and CDR2 FQNNGV. CDR3 in amino acids: CASSLRTRRSGANVLTF. For the CDR3, the DNA is TGTGCCAGCAGCCTCCGGACCCGACGCTCTGGGGCCAACGTCCTGACTTTC.

This clone was seen more than once but under ten times. The chain employs TRBV5-4 and TRBJ1-2, with 7 bases that match TRBD1. This CDR3 contains 13 residues. V lost 3 bases, J lost 4 bases, and 3 bases stayed unmatched. Per the germline V gene, CDR1 is SGHNT and CDR2 is YYREEE (reference sequence). The CDR3 DNA sequence: TGTGCCAGCAGCTCGGACAGGAGCTATGGCTACACCTTC. It translates to CASSSDRSYGYTF.

The chain is built from TRBV18 and TRBJ1-4; TRBD1 might be the D (5 bases). Trimming cost V 4 bases and J 0 bases, with 6 bases left between them. The CDR3 covers 14 residues. The germline V gene has CDR1 KGHSH and CDR2 LQKENI. The CDR3 nucleotides are TGTGCCAGCTCACGACAGCCAACTAATGAAAAACTGTTTTTT. Translation gives CASSRQPTNEKLFF.

The chain employs TRBV6-5 and TRBJ2-7; 11 bases fit TRBD2. Looked up from germline, CDR1 is MNHEY and CDR2 is SVGAGI. This CDR3 spans 15 amino acids. V lost 7 bases, J lost 4 bases, and 9 bases stayed unmatched. The CDR3 here is CASTTLAGARYEQYF. The CDR3 nucleotides read TGTGCCAGCACCACACTAGCGGGAGCTCGTTACGAGCAGTACTTC.

The chain employs TRBV30 and TRBJ2-7, with D possibly being TRBD2 (7 bases). Germline loops: CDR1 GTSNPN, CDR2 SVGIG (reference sequence). Trimming stripped 3 bases from V and 0 bases from J, with 21 bases between. The CDR3 contains 17 residues. CDR3 coding DNA: TGTGCCTGGAGAAAGGGGGGGACATCGTATTTCTCCTACGAGCAGTACTTC. It specifies CAWRKGGTSYFSYEQYF.

The V and J genes are TRBV9 and TRBJ2-1, with D maybe TRBD2 (7 bases). This CDR3 has 15 amino acids. Trimming removed 0 bases from V and 12 bases from J, with 19 bases in between. Germline values: CDR1 SGDLS, CDR2 YYNGEE. In DNA form, the CDR3 reads TGTGCCAGCAGCGTAGACCCCTCCTTCGGGGGGCGGCAGTTCTTC. It specifies CASSVDPSFGGRQFF. The full variable domain, with the rest looked up from reference TRBV9 and TRBJ2-1, is DSGVTQTPKHLITATGQRVTLRCSPRSGDLSVYWYQQSLDQGLQFLIQYYNGEERAKGNILERFSAQQFPDLHSELNLSSLELGDSALYFCASSVDPSFGGRQFFGPGTRLTVL.

The V gene is TRBV28, the J gene TRBJ1-5, with D possibly matching TRBD1 (6 bases). CDR1 and CDR2 (germline): MDHEN, SYDVKM. The CDR3 length is 17 residues. V dropped 0 bases and J dropped 0 bases, with 12 bases sitting between them. The CDR3 spells CASSLWDRAYSNQPQHF. CDR3 sequence (DNA): TGTGCCAGCAGTTTATGGGACAGAGCATATAGCAATCAGCCCCAGCATTTT.

V and J are TRBV6-1 and TRBJ2-2; unclear D gene. Germline V gene data show CDR1 as MNHNS and CDR2 as SASEGT. This CDR3 spans 11 amino acids. Between the trimmed V and J ends, which lost 6 bases and 7 bases, there was a span of 6 bases. The CDR3 sequence is CASRKNGELFF. The CDR3 DNA is TGTGCCAGCAGGAAAAACGGGGAGCTGTTTTTT.

The chain joins TRBV7-8 to TRBJ1-6, with D hard to call. The CDR3 length is 17 residues. The V end lost 1 base, the J end lost 0 bases, and 10 bases lay between the germline ends. In germline, CDR1 is SGHVS, CDR2 FQNEAQ. This CDR3 reads CASSLDYQSSYNSPLHF. DNA of the CDR3: TGTGCCAGCAGCTTAGATTACCAAAGCTCCTATAATTCACCCCTCCACTTT.

The rearrangement joins TRBV6-5 to TRBJ2-6; no firm D call. The CDR3 length is 14 residues. The V gene lost 2 bases and the J gene lost 3 bases, with 5 bases spanning the gap. Germline V CDR1 and CDR2: MNHEY, SVGAGI. CDR3 residues: CASSYSIGANVLTF. CDR3 nucleotides: TGTGCCAGCAGTTACAGTATTGGGGCCAACGTCCTGACTTTC.

V gene TRBV18 combines with J gene TRBJ2-3, with D hard to call. CDR3 length: 12 amino acids. V lost 3 bases and J lost 2, with 3 bases in between. Germline CDR1 KGHSH, CDR2 LQKENI. CDR3 in amino acids: CASSPDTDTQYF. For the CDR3, the DNA is TGTGCCAGCTCACCGGACACAGATACGCAGTATTTT.